The 2 T cell receptor beta chains in this list originate from one sample, sequenced in a study of spatial heterogeneity in lung cancer (dated by TCRdb to about 2019). Libraries came from 5' RACE. TCRdb names NextSeq 500 as the instrument used. TCRdb trimmed public reads at Q25 via fastp, called clones via MiXCR and kept in-frame beta chains. Entries are consolidated by CDR3 protein sequence, retaining the most common genes and DNA. The sample contains some 10,000 distinct CDR3 sequences, roughly a tenth of them found a single time. The ten most abundant clones make up nearly 35% of the sample. The time point label corresponds to: blood at routine non-recurrence follow-up after resection. The material sequenced was PBMCs, taken at follow-up. Every receptor here comes from a female donor with early-stage non-small cell lung cancer.

Ten or more counts support this clonotype. This chain joins TRBV7-9 and TRBJ1-6, with D unresolved. The V gene's germline CDR1 is SEHNR and CDR2 FQNEAQ (reference sequence). Trimming left V 5 bases short and J 4 bases short, with 18 bases between. The CDR3 totals 17 residues. The CDR3, as DNA: TGTGCCAGCAGCCCAAGTCCCGGCTCGAGGTATAATTCACCCCTCCACTTT. Translating gives CASSPSPGSRYNSPLHF.

This clonotype was seen many times. This rearrangement joins TRBV5-1 to TRBJ2-2; D is unclear. The CDR3 runs 14 residues. The germline V gene has CDR1 SGHRS and CDR2 YFSETQ. V was clipped by 0 bases and J by 4 bases, with 7 bases between them. CDR3 sequence (DNA): TGCGCCAGCAGCTTGGGGAGAGTCACCGGGGAGCTGTTTTTT. This encodes CASSLGRVTGELFF.